The 22 T cell receptor beta chains below come from one sample, sequenced in a study of shared T cell receptors in the human thymus. This table comes from immunoSEQ multiplex PCR, and its TCRdb copy is limited to in-frame clones, with some not included. This table has hundreds of thousands of clones, approximately 87% appearing once. A further study also used this sample, focusing on human thymus T cells.

Sequenced material: thymocytes. The receptors come from a boy less than two years old with a congenital heart defect.

The V and J genes are TRBV4-1 and TRBJ2-7, with D possibly being TRBD1 (6 bases). The V end lost 2 bases, the J end lost 5 bases, and 19 bases lay between the germline ends. CDR1 is MGHRA and CDR2 is YSYEKL in the germline V gene. CDR3 size: 16 residues. The CDR3 is CASSQKEHRVLDEQYF. The CDR3, as DNA: TGCGCCAGCAGCCAAAAGGAACACAGGGTGCTCGACGAGCAGTACTTC.

This rearrangement joins TRBV5-8 to TRBJ2-7, with D perhaps TRBD2 (6 bases). Germline CDR1 SGHTS, CDR2 YDEGEE. There are 15 residues in the CDR3. V shed 0 bases and J shed 7 bases, with 17 bases lying between them. The CDR3 protein is CASSLVRETLREQYF. The CDR3 nucleotides are TGTGCCAGCAGCTTGGTGCGGGAAACCCTACGAGAGCAGTACTTC. Supplemented by reference TRBV5-8 and TRBJ2-7, the full variable domain reads EAGVTQSPTHLIKTRGQQATLRCSPISGHTSVYWYQQALGLGLQFLLWYDEGEERNRGNFPPRFSGRQFPNYSSELNVNALELEDSALYLCASSLVRETLREQYFGPGTRLTVT.

The gene calls are TRBV2 and TRBJ1-5, with D possibly being TRBD1 (5 bases). CDR3 length equals 15 residues. Germline V gives CDR1 SNHLY, CDR2 FYNNEI. Trimming stripped 4 bases from V and 3 bases from J, with 13 bases between. The CDR3, as DNA: TGTGCCAGCAGTGCGCCTGGGGCTAACAATCAGCCCCAGCATTTT. Translated, it gives CASSAPGANNQPQHF.

The V gene is TRBV6-5, the J gene TRBJ2-3; 8 bases are a match to TRBD2. V lost 7 bases, J lost 4 bases, and 7 bases stayed unmatched. This CDR3 spans 14 amino acids. CDR1 is MNHEY and CDR2 is SVGAGI in the germline V gene. The CDR3 coding sequence is TGTGCCAGCAACGAGCGGGAGTCCCCAGATACGCAGTATTTT. Its protein is CASNERESPDTQYF.

V gene TRBV4-3 combines with J gene TRBJ2-1, with TRBD2 identical over 14 bases. Unmatched junction bases numbered 8, after V lost 4 bases and J lost 9 bases. Germline loops: CDR1 LGHNA, CDR2 YSLEER. The CDR3 loop spans 16 amino acids. This CDR3 is CASSRPGTSGSIEQFF. The CDR3 DNA is TGCGCCAGCAGCCGTCCCGGGACTAGCGGGAGCATTGAGCAGTTCTTC.

This clone occurred once. The gene calls are TRBV9 and TRBJ2-5; 10 bases align to TRBD2. CDR1 and CDR2 (germline): SGDLS, YYNGEE. Germline trimming cut 4 bases from V and 2 bases from J; bases unmatched to any gene: 8. This CDR3 has 16 residues. The CDR3 reads CASSPTRTSGQETQYF. CDR3 in DNA: TGTGCCAGCAGCCCCACCAGGACTAGCGGACAAGAGACCCAGTACTTC.

The chain has TRBV5-4 and TRBJ1-1; 7 bases agree with TRBD1. The V gene's germline CDR1 is SGHNT and CDR2 YYREEE (reference sequence). The V and J ends lost 4 bases and 0 bases, in that order; junction bases with no gene match: 9. The CDR3 runs to 16 residues. This chain's CDR3 is CASSLRDRGMNTEAFF. The CDR3 nucleotides are TGTGCCAGCAGCCTCCGGGACAGAGGGATGAACACTGAAGCTTTCTTT.

The rearrangement links TRBV30 to TRBJ2-1; 16 bases line up with TRBD2. The length of the CDR3 is 20 residues. Germline V gives CDR1 GTSNPN, CDR2 SVGIG (reference sequence). Trimming took 3 bases from V and 0 from J; bases not matched to a gene: 11. CDR3 bases: TGTGCCTGGAGGGAGGGAGGGACTAGCGGGAGGGGAAGCTCCTACAATGAGCAGTTCTTC. It translates to CAWREGGTSGRGSSYNEQFF. Drawing the rest from reference TRBV30 and TRBJ2-1, the complete variable domain is SQTIHQWPATLVQPVGSPLSLECTVEGTSNPNLYWYRQAAGRGLQLLFYSVGIGQISSEVPQNLSASRPQDRQFILSSKKLLLSDSGFYLCAWREGGTSGRGSSYNEQFFGPGTRLTVL.

The V call is TRBV10-2, the J call TRBJ2-3, with TRBD2 matching 8 bases. The germline gives CDR1 WSHSY, CDR2 SAAADI. J lost 0 bases, V lost 4 bases, and 3 bases had no gene match. The CDR3 consists of 15 residues. This CDR3 is CASSVSSGSTDTQYF. In DNA form, the CDR3 reads TGCGCCAGCAGTGTATCTAGCGGGAGCACAGATACGCAGTATTTT.

The rearrangement joins TRBV27 to TRBJ2-2; 8 nucleotides agree with TRBD1. CDR3 length: 14 residues. Germline V lookup: CDR1 MNHEY, CDR2 SMNVEV (reference sequence). J was trimmed by 1 base and V by 7 bases; bases with no gene match: 2. CDR3 in DNA: TGTGCCAGCAACAGGGGGGAGAACACCGGGGAGCTGTTTTTT. Its protein is CASNRGENTGELFF.

The chain has TRBV12-5 and TRBJ1-1; possible D gene TRBD1, 5 bases. The CDR3 sequence is 13 residues long. Germline V gives CDR1 LGHNT, CDR2 FRNRAP. Trimming pared 1 base from V and 7 bases from J, leaving 10 bases between. The CDR3 spells CASGLDAGREAFF. The CDR3 DNA follows: TGTGCTAGTGGTTTGGACGCGGGGCGTGAAGCTTTCTTT. Full variable domain (remainder filled in from reference TRBV12-5 and TRBJ1-1): DARVTQTPRHKVTEMGQEVTMRCQPILGHNTVFWYRQTMMQGLELLAYFRNRAPLDDSGMPKDRFSAEMPDATLATLKIQPSEPRDSAVYFCASGLDAGREAFFGQGTRLTVV.

The V gene is TRBV5-1, the J gene TRBJ2-3; 10 bases line up with TRBD2. The length of the CDR3 is 16 residues. Germline CDR1 and CDR2: SGHRS and YFSETQ. V gave up 0 bases and J gave up 5 bases; unmatched junction bases: 6. This CDR3 is CASSLALAGGRDTQYF. In nucleotides, the CDR3 is TGCGCCAGCAGCTTGGCCTTAGCGGGAGGCAGAGATACGCAGTATTTT.

This rearrangement joins TRBV5-4 to TRBJ2-7; 7 positions match TRBD2. The V and J ends lost 0 bases and 5 bases, in that order; junction bases with no gene match: 2. The CDR3 is 13 amino acids. Germline lookup yields CDR1 SGHNT and CDR2 YYREEE (reference sequence). This CDR3 is CASSLGEGHEQYF. The DNA for the CDR3 is TGTGCCAGCAGCTTGGGGGAGGGCCACGAGCAGTACTTC.

The rearrangement links TRBV23-1 to TRBJ1-5; 8 positions agree with TRBD1. TRBV23-1 is sorted into the ORF group, with uncertain function. V was pared by 5 bases and J by 1 base, with 10 bases of the junction left unmatched. This CDR3 has 17 residues. The CDR3 DNA reads TGCGCCAGCAGTAGTATTAGTGGACAGGGAAGCAATCAGCCCCAGCATTTT. Protein sequence: CASSSISGQGSNQPQHF.

This chain links TRBV28 with TRBJ2-7; 12 bases agree with TRBD2. The CDR3 loop spans 18 amino acids. Trimming at V came to 3 bases and at J to 2 bases, leaving 11 bases not matched to a gene. Germline V gene data show CDR1 as MDHEN and CDR2 as SYDVKM. The CDR3 DNA reads as TGTGCCAGCAGTTTCTTCAAAAGGAGACTAGCGGGGGCCTACGAGCAGTACTTC. It encodes CASSFFKRRLAGAYEQYF.

The chain employs TRBV28 and TRBJ2-7; possibly TRBD2 for D (6 bases). The CDR3 length is 13 residues. With 10 bases removed from V and 7 bases from J, the gap between germline ends came to 20 bases. Germline CDR1 is MDHEN and CDR2 is SYDVKM. The CDR3 coding sequence is TGTGCCATCCCAGGACTGGTGGCGGGGGAGCAGTACTTC. Translating it yields CAIPGLVAGEQYF.

This sequence joins TRBV19 and TRBJ2-3; 11 bases are a match to TRBD1. J gave up 4 bases and V 4 bases, and 7 bases lay outside the gene matches. From germline, CDR1 is LNHDA and CDR2 SQIVND (reference sequence). The CDR3 length is 16 residues. CDR3 sequence (DNA): TGTGCCAGTAGTAACACGGGACAGGGGGTGGCAGATACGCAGTATTTT. Its protein product is CASSNTGQGVADTQYF.

This rearrangement joins TRBV28 to TRBJ2-5, with unresolved D. Germline V gene data show CDR1 as MDHEN and CDR2 as SYDVKM. The CDR3 length is 15 residues. V was cut by 5 bases and J by 2 bases, with 15 bases left in between. The chain's CDR3 is CASSPTGAPQETQYF. The CDR3 DNA reads TGTGCCAGCAGTCCCACCGGAGCCCCGCAAGAGACCCAGTACTTC.

This chain links TRBV7-3 with TRBJ2-3; D might be TRBD2 (5 bases). The germline CDR1 and CDR2 sequences are SGHTA and FQGTGA. Trimming left V 5 bases short and J 3 bases short, with 15 bases between. The CDR3 runs to 15 residues. This CDR3 reads CASSPLRARTDTQYF. The CDR3 DNA reads TGTGCCAGCAGCCCGCTGAGGGCCAGGACAGATACGCAGTATTTT. Full variable domain (rest looked up from reference TRBV7-3 and TRBJ2-3): GAGVSQTPSNKVTEKGKYVELRCDPISGHTALYWYRQSLGQGPEFLIYFQGTGAADDSGLPNDRFFAVRPEGSVSTLKIQRTERGDSAVYLCASSPLRARTDTQYFGPGTRLTVL.

V usage is TRBV6-6 and J usage is TRBJ2-2; D perhaps matches TRBD2 (6 bases). CDR3 length equals 16 residues. Per germline, CDR1 MNHNY and CDR2 SVGAGI (reference sequence). V was clipped by 5 bases and J by 4 bases, with 17 bases between them. As DNA, the CDR3 is TGTGCCAGCAGTGCGAGCCCTGGGACTTTCACCGGGGAGCTGTTTTTT. This sequence encodes CASSASPGTFTGELFF.

The V call is TRBV7-9, the J call TRBJ1-2; 9 bases are shared with TRBD1. The CDR3 has 13 residues. Germline V gene lookup returns CDR1 SEHNR and CDR2 FQNEAQ (reference sequence). Trimming at V came to 5 bases and at J to 6 bases, leaving 4 bases not matched to a gene. CDR3 bases: TGTGCCAGCAGCGCGGACAGGGGTAATGGCTACACCTTC. Its protein product is CASSADRGNGYTF. Full variable domain (outside the CDR3, taken from reference TRBV7-9 and TRBJ1-2): DTGVSQNPRHKITKRGQNVTFRCDPISEHNRLYWYRQTLGQGPEFLTYFQNEAQLEKSRLLSDRFSAERPKGSFSTLEIQRTEQGDSAMYLCASSADRGNGYTFGSGTRLTVV.

The rearrangement uses TRBV6-4 and TRBJ1-1; D ambiguous. Trimming took off 0 bases at V and 2 bases at J, with 13 bases between the two ends. The CDR3 length is 16 residues. CDR1 is MRHNA and CDR2 is SNTAGT in the germline V gene. Here the CDR3 reads CASSDSVHRLNTEAFF. The CDR3 DNA reads TGTGCCAGCAGTGACTCGGTGCATAGACTAAACACTGAAGCTTTCTTT.